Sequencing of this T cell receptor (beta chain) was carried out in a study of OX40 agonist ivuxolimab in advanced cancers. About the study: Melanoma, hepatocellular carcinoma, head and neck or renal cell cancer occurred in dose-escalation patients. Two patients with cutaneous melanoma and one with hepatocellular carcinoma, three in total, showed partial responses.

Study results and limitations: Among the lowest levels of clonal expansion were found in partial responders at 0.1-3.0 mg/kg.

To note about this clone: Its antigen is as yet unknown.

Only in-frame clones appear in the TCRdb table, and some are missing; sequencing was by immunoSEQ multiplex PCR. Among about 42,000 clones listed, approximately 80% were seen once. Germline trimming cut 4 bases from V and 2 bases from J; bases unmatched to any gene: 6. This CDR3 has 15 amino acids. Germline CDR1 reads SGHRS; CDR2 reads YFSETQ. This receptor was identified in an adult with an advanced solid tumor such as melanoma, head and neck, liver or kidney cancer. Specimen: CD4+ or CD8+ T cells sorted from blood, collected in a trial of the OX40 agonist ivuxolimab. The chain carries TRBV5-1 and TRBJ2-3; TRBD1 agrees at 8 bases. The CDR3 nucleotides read TGCGCCAGCAGCCCAGGGGGCGCGTTCACAGATACGCAGTATTTT. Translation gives CASSPGGAFTDTQYF.